The rows below give T cell receptor beta chains drawn from one sample of a study of CD8 T cells in ankylosing spondylitis. MiXCR was run by TCRdb on the 5' RACE reads, yielding one entry per CDR3 protein. The data contain approximately 190,000 distinct CDR3 sequences, 10% to 15% of them singletons. Source material: blood, either unsorted or a sorted T cell fraction (not recorded which). Source of these receptors: a female donor with ankylosing spondylitis or in good health (not recorded which). Each CDR3 is given with its conserved first and last residue. The order of the fields is V gene, D gene, CDR3 length, J gene, clone size, CDR3 protein, CDR3 DNA. The D gene is left open where the match is weak. Sizes are listed as once, few, many or a size class.

V: TRBV29-1
D: TRBD2
length: 16
J: TRBJ2-4
size: many
CDR3: CSVEDLRAGLKNIQYF
DNA: TGCAGCGTTGAAGATCTTAGAGCGGGGCTCAAAAACATTCAGTACTTC

V: TRBV7-2
D: TRBD1
length: 16
J: TRBJ2-1
size: few
CDR3: CASWGRGQTSYNEQFF
DNA: TGTGCCAGCTGGGGCAGGGGACAGACCTCCTACAATGAGCAGTTCTTC

V: TRBV20-1
D: .
length: 13
J: TRBJ1-5
size: many
CDR3: CSASSQGNQPQHF
DNA: TGCAGTGCTAGTTCGCAGGGAAATCAGCCCCAGCATTTT

V: TRBV24-1
D: .
length: 16
J: TRBJ2-7
size: many
CDR3: CATSAGSGSVSYEQYF
DNA: TGTGCCACCAGTGCCGGCAGTGGTAGCGTGTCCTACGAGCAGTACTTC

V: TRBV29-1
D: TRBD1
length: 13
J: TRBJ2-2
size: many
CDR3: CSADRGNTGELFF
DNA: TGCAGCGCCGACAGGGGAAACACCGGGGAGCTGTTTTTT

V: TRBV5-1
D: .
length: 19
J: TRBJ2-1
size: few
CDR3: CASSLEGTPWPREYHEQFF
DNA: TGCGCCAGCAGCTTGGAGGGGACACCCTGGCCTCGGGAATACCATGAGCAGTTCTTC

V: TRBV5-1
D: .
length: 14
J: TRBJ1-1
size: many
CDR3: CASSLAGSDTEAFF
DNA: TGCGCCAGCAGCTTGGCGGGGAGTGACACTGAAGCTTTCTTT

V: TRBV7-2
D: TRBD2
length: 15
J: TRBJ2-1
size: many
CDR3: CASSSSGSGINEQFF
DNA: TGTGCCAGCAGCTCTAGCGGGAGCGGGATAAATGAGCAGTTCTTC

V: TRBV7-2
D: TRBD1
length: 16
J: TRBJ1-5
size: few
CDR3: CASSLRGGTGEGAQHF
DNA: TGTGCCAGCAGCTTAAGAGGGGGGACAGGGGAAGGGGCCCAGCATTTT

V: TRBV9
D: .
length: 14
J: TRBJ2-5
size: few
CDR3: CASSPAPGHISQYF
DNA: TGTGCCAGCAGCCCAGCACCGGGACACATCTCCCAGTACTTC